This T cell receptor beta chain was retrieved from a study of shared clonotypes between healthy human individuals. Profiling relied on immunoSEQ multiplex PCR, and the TCRdb table lists in-frame clones only, not all of them. The table has about 600,000 clones, roughly 97% seen once. With regard to this clone: Its antigen is unidentified.

General observations from the study: Among donors, clonotype sharing was expected to be affected by sequencing depth. Though the depth was large, rarefaction showed that sorted-subset sequencing was incomplete.

This sequence was found in a woman aged 25 to 39 in good health. Sequenced: naive CD4+ T cells sorted from blood. The subset denotes: CD45RA+ positively selected.

CDR3 sequence (DNA): TGCGCCAGCAAGCGGGACTCTGGGGATGAGCAGTTCTTC. Translating it yields CASKRDSGDEQFF. The chain recombines TRBV5-1 with TRBJ2-1; TRBD2 matches 7 bases. V was pared by 6 bases and J by 8 bases, with 8 bases of the junction left unmatched. CDR3 length equals 13 residues. CDR1 and CDR2 from the germline V gene are SGHRS and YFSETQ.